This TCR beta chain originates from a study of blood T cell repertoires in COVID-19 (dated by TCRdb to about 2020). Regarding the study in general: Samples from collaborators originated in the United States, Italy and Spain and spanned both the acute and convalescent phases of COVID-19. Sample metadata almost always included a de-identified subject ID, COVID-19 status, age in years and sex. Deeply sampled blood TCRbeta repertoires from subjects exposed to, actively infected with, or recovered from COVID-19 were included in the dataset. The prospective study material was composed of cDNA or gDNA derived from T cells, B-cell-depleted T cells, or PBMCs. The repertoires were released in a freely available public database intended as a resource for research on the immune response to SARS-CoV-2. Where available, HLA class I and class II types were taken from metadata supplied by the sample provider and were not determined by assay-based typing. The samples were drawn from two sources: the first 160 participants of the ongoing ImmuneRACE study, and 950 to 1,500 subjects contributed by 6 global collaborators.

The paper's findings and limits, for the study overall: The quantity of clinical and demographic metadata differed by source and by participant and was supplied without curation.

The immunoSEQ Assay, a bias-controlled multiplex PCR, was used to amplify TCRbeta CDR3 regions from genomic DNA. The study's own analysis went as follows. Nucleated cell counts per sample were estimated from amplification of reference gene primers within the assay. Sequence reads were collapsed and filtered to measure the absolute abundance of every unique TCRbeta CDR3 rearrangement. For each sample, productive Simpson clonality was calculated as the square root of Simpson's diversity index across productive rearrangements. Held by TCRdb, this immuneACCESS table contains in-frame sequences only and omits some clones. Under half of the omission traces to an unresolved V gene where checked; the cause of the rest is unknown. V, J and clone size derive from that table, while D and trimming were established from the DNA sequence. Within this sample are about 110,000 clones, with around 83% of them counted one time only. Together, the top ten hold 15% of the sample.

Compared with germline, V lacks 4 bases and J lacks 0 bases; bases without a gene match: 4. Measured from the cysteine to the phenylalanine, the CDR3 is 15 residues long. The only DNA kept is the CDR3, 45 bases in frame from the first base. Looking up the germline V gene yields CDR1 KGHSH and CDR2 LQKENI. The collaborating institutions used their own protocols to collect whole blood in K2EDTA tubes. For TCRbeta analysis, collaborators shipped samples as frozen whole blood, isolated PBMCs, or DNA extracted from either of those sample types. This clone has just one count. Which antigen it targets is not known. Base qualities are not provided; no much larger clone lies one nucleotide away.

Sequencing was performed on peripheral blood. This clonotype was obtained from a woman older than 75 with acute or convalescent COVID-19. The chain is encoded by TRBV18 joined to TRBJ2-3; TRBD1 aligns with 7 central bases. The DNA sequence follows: TGTGCCAGCTCACAGGGGGCTCCTAGCACAGATACGCAGTATTTT. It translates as CASSQGAPSTDTQYF.